This entry concerns a single T cell receptor beta chain. The data originate from a study of shared clonotypes between healthy human individuals. Assay: immunoSEQ multiplex PCR; the TCRdb copy retains only in-frame clones and omits some. In the table there are 1.4 million to 1.5 million clones, roughly 95% of which are singletons. Sequenced material: naive CD4+ T cells sorted from blood. Noted subset: CD45RA+ positively selected. The clonotype originates from a man aged 30 to 45 in good health.

CDR3 bases: TGTGCCAGCACCAACCGGGGGCACGAGCAGTACTTC. Residues: CASTNRGHEQYF. The gene calls are TRBV2 and TRBJ2-7; either TRBD1 or TRBD2 may supply D (6 bases each). V was trimmed by 7 bases and J by 5 bases, leaving 12 bases between them. CDR3 size: 12 residues. Germline CDR1 is SNHLY and CDR2 is FYNNEI.